The 30 T cell receptor beta chains below were found in one sample sequenced in a study of blood T cell repertoires in COVID-19. Sequencing was performed with immunoSEQ multiplex PCR; in TCRdb, only in-frame clones are kept and a portion is missing. This sample has around 330,000 clones; 85% occur once, and the top ten carry under 2%. The sequencing input was PBMCs or T cells enriched from blood (not recorded which). The receptors come from a woman aged 30 to 39 who had been exposed to COVID-19.

This clone was counted once. The V call is TRBV9, the J call TRBJ1-1; D ambiguous. CDR3 length: 13 residues. V gave up 3 bases and J gave up 1 base, with 7 bases separating them. Germline V gives CDR1 SGDLS, CDR2 YYNGEE. The CDR3 DNA sequence: TGTGCCAGCAGCGCTGACTGGAACACTGAAGCTTTCTTT. As protein: CASSADWNTEAFF.

This clone was observed a single time. The rearrangement uses TRBV18 and TRBJ2-3; 7 positions match TRBD2. The CDR3 contains 14 residues. V was clipped by 0 bases and J by 4 bases; unmatched bases: 1. Germline V CDR1 and CDR2: KGHSH, LQKENI. The chain's CDR3 is CASSPPGGADTQYF. CDR3 bases: TGTGCCAGCTCACCACCGGGGGGGGCAGATACGCAGTATTTT.

This sequence joins TRBV19 and TRBJ2-3; 7 nucleotides match TRBD1. This CDR3 is built from 13 residues. The trim removed 6 bases at V and 1 base at J, leaving 1 base unmatched. Germline values: CDR1 LNHDA, CDR2 SQIVND (reference sequence). The CDR3 nucleotides read TGTGCCAGTAGCACAGGGGGCACAGATACGCAGTATTTT. This gives the protein CASSTGGTDTQYF. Looking up the rest from reference TRBV19 and TRBJ2-3 gives the full variable domain: DGGITQSPKYLFRKEGQNVTLSCEQNLNHDAMYWYRQDPGQGLRLIYYSQIVNDFQKGDIAEGYSVSREKKESFPLTVTSAQKNPTAFYLCASSTGGTDTQYFGPGTRLTVL.

The chain employs TRBV19 and TRBJ1-5, with D tentatively TRBD1 (5 bases). The CDR3 has 13 residues. The V end lost 8 bases, the J end lost 5 bases, and 13 bases lay between the germline ends. Germline CDR1 is LNHDA and CDR2 is SQIVND (reference sequence). CDR3 DNA sequence: TGTGCCAGTGCGTTTGGGGCAGATCAGCCCCAGCATTTT. Residues: CASAFGADQPQHF.

The V and J genes are TRBV28 and TRBJ2-5, with TRBD1 identical over 10 bases. Germline V gene data show CDR1 as MDHEN and CDR2 as SYDVKM. V gave up 6 bases and J gave up 7 bases; unmatched junction bases: 11. The CDR3 runs to 15 residues. CDR3 in DNA: TGTGCCAGCAGCTTACCGGGACAGGGGTCTGGGACCCAGTACTTC. It specifies CASSLPGQGSGTQYF.

The chain carries TRBV7-9 and TRBJ2-1, with D uncertain. This CDR3 is built from 15 residues. CDR1 is SEHNR and CDR2 is FQNEAQ in the germline V gene (reference sequence). V was trimmed by 2 bases and J by 7 bases, leaving 15 bases between them. This chain's CDR3 is CASSLKLGSLNEQFF. The CDR3 DNA sequence: TGTGCCAGCAGCTTAAAGTTGGGTAGCTTAAATGAGCAGTTCTTC.

The chain couples TRBV5-6 to TRBJ1-1; 9 nucleotides agree with TRBD1. The CDR3 length is 16 residues. V was clipped by 3 bases and J by 3 bases; unmatched bases: 9. Germline assignment: CDR1 SGHDT and CDR2 YYEEEE. The chain's CDR3 is CASSYRTGVLYTEAFF. The DNA of the CDR3 is TGTGCCAGCAGCTACCGGACAGGGGTGTTGTACACTGAAGCTTTCTTT.

In its sample, this clone was seen a few times. The CDR3 nucleotides are TGTGCCAGCAGGATACAGGGGCTCCACAATTCACCCCTCCACTTT. As protein: CASRIQGLHNSPLHF. The chain uses TRBV27 and TRBJ1-6; 7 bases fit TRBD1. The CDR3 spans 15 residues. V was pared by 6 bases and J by 7 bases, with 9 bases of the junction left unmatched. Looked up from germline, CDR1 is MNHEY and CDR2 is SMNVEV (reference sequence).

The gene calls are TRBV6-5 and TRBJ1-4, with 7 bases that match TRBD1. This CDR3 is built from 16 residues. V lost 0 bases, J lost 7 bases, and 8 bases stayed unmatched. The germline V gene has CDR1 MNHEY and CDR2 SVGAGI. CDR3 DNA sequence: TGTGCCAGCAGTTACTCGGTAGGGGGCGTTGGTGAAAAACTGTTTTTT. Amino acids: CASSYSVGGVGEKLFF.

The chain recombines TRBV5-1 with TRBJ2-3; tentatively, D is TRBD2 (5 bases). Germline V gene lookup returns CDR1 SGHRS and CDR2 YFSETQ. The CDR3 is made up of 13 amino acids. V lost 7 bases to trimming and J lost 5 bases, with 14 bases between them. CDR3 sequence reads: CASSSAGGDTQYF. The CDR3 nucleotides are TGCGCCAGCTCCTCGGCGGGTGGAGATACGCAGTATTTT.

This clone was counted between two and nine times. V and J are TRBV5-1 and TRBJ1-5, with D perhaps matching TRBD1 (5 bases). With 4 bases removed from V and 0 bases from J, the gap between germline ends came to 11 bases. This CDR3 comprises 15 residues. The germline gives CDR1 SGHRS, CDR2 YFSETQ. CDR3 amino acids: CASSPGQISNQPQHF. The CDR3 coding sequence is TGCGCCAGCAGCCCCGGACAAATTAGCAATCAGCCCCAGCATTTT. Full variable domain (remainder filled in from reference TRBV5-1 and TRBJ1-5): KAGVTQTPRYLIKTRGQQVTLSCSPISGHRSVSWYQQTPGQGLQFLFEYFSETQRNKGNFPGRFSGRQFSNSRSEMNVSTLELGDSALYLCASSPGQISNQPQHFGDGTRLSIL.

The CDR3 sequence is CATRDRTDTQYF. In nucleotides, the CDR3 is TGTGCCACCCGGGACAGGACAGATACGCAGTATTTT. This chain connects TRBV28 to TRBJ2-3; 8 bases line up with TRBD1. The germline CDR1 and CDR2 sequences are MDHEN and SYDVKM. CDR3 size: 12 residues. With 10 bases clipped from V and 3 bases from J, the junction kept 3 bases outside the gene matches.

The rearrangement uses TRBV15 and TRBJ2-3; the D gene is possibly TRBD2 (6 bases). The germline V and J ends were trimmed by 7 bases and 6 bases, with 17 bases remaining between them. The germline V gene has CDR1 LNHNV and CDR2 YYDKDF (reference sequence). This CDR3 is 14 amino acids long. CDR3 loop: CATNQERLADTQYF. The CDR3, as DNA: TGTGCCACCAACCAAGAACGGCTAGCGGATACGCAGTATTTT. Full variable domain (remainder filled in from reference TRBV15 and TRBJ2-3): DAMVIQNPRYQVTQFGKPVTLSCSQTLNHNVMYWYQQKSSQAPKLLFHYYDKDFNNEADTPDNFQSRRPNTSFCFLDIRSPGLGDTAMYLCATNQERLADTQYFGPGTRLTVL.

This clone turned up a few times. The genes are TRBV10-3 and TRBJ1-2; 7 bases fit TRBD1. Trimming at V came to 7 bases and at J to 4 bases, leaving 6 bases not matched to a gene. CDR3 size: 13 residues. CDR1 ENHRY and CDR2 SYGVKD come from the germline V gene. The CDR3 region is CAITGQTTYGYTF. CDR3 coding DNA: TGTGCCATCACGGGACAGACTACCTATGGCTACACCTTC.

V gene TRBV6-5 combines with J gene TRBJ2-1; perhaps TRBD2 as D (6 bases). Germline assignment: CDR1 MNHEY and CDR2 SVGAGI. The CDR3 sequence is 14 residues long. V dropped 6 bases and J dropped 1 base, with 10 bases sitting between them. Here the CDR3 DNA reads TGTGCCAGCAGCTCCGGGGGATCCTACAATGAGCAGTTCTTC. Translating gives CASSSGGSYNEQFF.

The CDR3 nucleotides are TGTGCCAGCAACTGGGGCAGGGGAAACTATGGCTACACCTTC. It yields the protein CASNWGRGNYGYTF. The chain joins TRBV28 to TRBJ1-2; weak D call: TRBD1 (6 bases). The CDR3 has 14 residues. The germline CDR1 and CDR2 sequences are MDHEN and SYDVKM. Trimming removed 7 bases at V and 2 bases at J, with 14 bases between.

The gene calls are TRBV30 and TRBJ1-2; D remains ambiguous. The CDR3 contains 12 residues. V lost 0 bases, J lost 3 bases, and 5 bases lay in between. The V gene's germline CDR1 is GTSNPN and CDR2 SVGIG (reference sequence). CDR3 DNA: TGTGCCTGGAGTGTACATCACTATGGCTACACCTTC. This gives the protein CAWSVHHYGYTF.

The chain combines TRBV20-1 with TRBJ2-7; 8 positions agree with TRBD1. Germline V gene sequence: CDR1 DFQATT, CDR2 SNEGSKA (reference sequence). V was pared by 3 bases and J by 4 bases, with 2 bases of the junction left unmatched. The length of the CDR3 is 12 residues. In DNA, the CDR3 is TGCAGTGCTAGTGACAGGGGTTACGAGCAGTACTTC. It yields the protein CSASDRGYEQYF.

The V and J genes are TRBV30 and TRBJ2-5, with 13 positions matching TRBD2. Germline lookup yields CDR1 GTSNPN and CDR2 SVGIG (reference sequence). The CDR3 contains 17 residues. The junction had 12 bases not matched to a gene; V was cut back by 3 bases and J by 5 bases. The CDR3 reads CAWRAGLTSGGMETQYF. CDR3 sequence (DNA): TGTGCCTGGAGGGCCGGTTTGACTAGCGGGGGGATGGAGACCCAGTACTTC. Full variable domain (remainder filled in from reference TRBV30 and TRBJ2-5): SQTIHQWPATLVQPVGSPLSLECTVEGTSNPNLYWYRQAAGRGLQLLFYSVGIGQISSEVPQNLSASRPQDRQFILSSKKLLLSDSGFYLCAWRAGLTSGGMETQYFGPGTRLLVL.

CDR3 sequence: CASSPSGVRAGGTQETQYF. The CDR3 nucleotides read TGTGCCAGCAGCCCCTCAGGGGTTCGAGCGGGGGGGACGCAAGAGACCCAGTACTTC. The chain joins TRBV3-1 (or the pseudogene TRBV3-2) to TRBJ2-5; TRBD2 agrees at 10 bases. Trimming cost V 4 bases and J 2 bases; bases outside gene matches: 16. Per germline, CDR1 LGHDT and CDR2 YNNKEL (reference sequence). The CDR3 is 19 residues long.

Only one count was recorded for this clone. V gene TRBV7-8 combines with J gene TRBJ1-5; TRBD1 might be the D (5 bases). V dropped 2 bases and J dropped 3 bases, with 8 bases sitting between them. The CDR3 is 14 amino acids. Looked up from germline, CDR1 is SGHVS and CDR2 is FQNEAQ. The CDR3 coding sequence is TGTGCCAGCAGCTTACGACAGCTCAATCAGCCCCAGCATTTT. This sequence encodes CASSLRQLNQPQHF. The full variable domain, in which reference TRBV7-8 and TRBJ1-5 provide the parts outside the CDR3, is GAGVSQSPRYKVAKRGQDVALRCDPISGHVSLFWYQQALGQGPEFLTYFQNEAQLDKSGLPSDRFFAERPEGSVSTLKIQRTQQEDSAVYLCASSLRQLNQPQHFGDGTRLSIL.

The V and J genes are TRBV2 and TRBJ2-7; D is uncertain. CDR1 and CDR2 (germline): SNHLY, FYNNEI. With 2 bases removed from V and 12 bases from J, the gap between germline ends came to 11 bases. The CDR3 covers 11 residues. The CDR3 region is CASSEYEALYF. The CDR3 coding sequence is TGTGCCAGCAGTGAATATGAGGCACTGTACTTC.

On this clone: One end of the junction is discordant with germline, which a read error may explain. V is TRBV12-3 or TRBV12-4 and J is TRBJ2-7, with D tentatively TRBD1 (6 bases). The CDR3 has 11 amino acids. DNA for the CDR3: TGTGCCAGCAGTCAGGGGTCCGAACAGTGCTTC. Protein: CASSQGSEQCF.

The V call is TRBV19, the J call TRBJ2-5, with TRBD2 identical over 11 bases. CDR1 and CDR2 from the germline V gene are LNHDA and SQIVND (reference sequence). The CDR3 length is 15 residues. J was trimmed by 8 bases and V by 3 bases; bases with no gene match: 8. The CDR3 spells CASSMGTSGAVTQYF. The CDR3 DNA reads TGTGCCAGTAGTATGGGGACTAGCGGCGCGGTAACCCAGTACTTC.

The V gene is TRBV5-1, the J gene TRBJ2-1; maybe TRBD1 (5 bases). Germline V gene sequence: CDR1 SGHRS, CDR2 YFSETQ. Trimming took 0 bases from V and 3 from J, leaving 13 bases between them. The CDR3 has 16 residues. The CDR3 is CASSLEGQGGYNEQFF. CDR3 in DNA: TGCGCCAGCAGCTTGGAGGGGCAGGGTGGCTACAATGAGCAGTTCTTC.

V usage is TRBV27 and J usage is TRBJ1-2, with D uncertain. There are 14 residues in the CDR3. The V and J ends lost 2 bases and 1 base respectively, with 8 bases between them. In germline, CDR1 is MNHEY, CDR2 SMNVEV (reference sequence). CDR3 residues: CASSLGGLNYGYTF. The CDR3 DNA reads TGTGCCAGCAGTTTAGGAGGGCTTAACTATGGCTACACCTTC.

This chain connects TRBV30 to TRBJ1-4; D is unclear. This CDR3 spans 13 amino acids. Germline loops: CDR1 GTSNPN, CDR2 SVGIG (reference sequence). V was trimmed by 8 bases and J by 4 bases, leaving 14 bases between them. The CDR3 here is CAPLQHCNEKLFF. The CDR3 DNA follows: TGTGCCCCGTTACAACATTGTAATGAAAAACTGTTTTTT.

The V gene is TRBV29-1, the J gene TRBJ1-2, with D possibly being TRBD1 (5 bases). With 2 bases removed from V and 3 bases from J, the gap between germline ends came to 16 bases. Germline values: CDR1 SQVTM, CDR2 ANQGSEA. The CDR3 contains 15 residues. The CDR3 DNA is TGCAGCGTTGAACTTAGGGGCACAGGCTACTATGGCTACACCTTC. Amino acid sequence: CSVELRGTGYYGYTF.

A note on this clone: Germline is not matched at one junction end, which may reflect a read error. The rearrangement links TRBV14 to TRBJ1-2; 8 nucleotides match TRBD1. CDR1 and CDR2 from the germline V gene are SGHDN and FVKESK. The CDR3 covers 17 residues. CDR3 sequence (DNA): TGTGCCAGCAGCCAAGCCGGGACAGGACGAACTAAATATGGCTACACCTTC. This encodes CASSQAGTGRTKYGYTF.

The chain links TRBV21-1 to TRBJ1-2; whether TRBD1, the table's D call, matches the DNA was not checked. TRBV21-1 is deemed a pseudogene. The CDR3 is 13 amino acids. CDR3 nucleotide sequence: TGTGCCGCCCCTTACAGGGACGGCTATGGCTACACCTTC. It is translated as CAAPYRDGYGYTF.